The next 3 T cell receptor beta chains were all read from a single sample in a study of neoadjuvant anti-PD-1 for oral cavity cancer. Time point reported: after neoadjuvant nivolumab, at surgical resection. Generated by immunoSEQ multiplex PCR, the TCRdb table keeps only in-frame clones and is missing some. The sample holds about 13,000 clones; 67% are singletons and the top ten take approximately 2.8%. Sequenced here: PBMCs, sampled after nivolumab (anti-PD-1) treatment. The source of these receptors is a person aged 40 to 85 with oral cavity squamous cell carcinoma.

V and J are TRBV9 and TRBJ1-3; D call uncertain. The CDR3 runs 15 residues. Trimming left V 3 bases short and J 2 bases short, with 12 bases between. Germline V lookup: CDR1 SGDLS, CDR2 YYNGEE. CDR3 DNA sequence: TGTGCCAGCAGCGCAGAGGCCGCCACTGGAAACACCATATATTTT. It specifies CASSAEAATGNTIYF.

This chain uses TRBV9 with TRBJ2-1; D call uncertain. This CDR3 is 12 amino acids long. Germline CDR1 is SGDLS and CDR2 is YYNGEE. Trimming stripped 5 bases from V and 7 bases from J, with 10 bases between. CDR3 sequence: CASSDTDNEQFF. CDR3 DNA sequence: TGTGCCAGCAGTGATACCGATAATGAGCAGTTCTTC.

This chain links TRBV28 with TRBJ2-3; perhaps TRBD2 as D (7 bases). V shed 4 bases and J shed 4 bases, with 18 bases lying between them. Germline V gene lookup returns CDR1 MDHEN and CDR2 SYDVKM. CDR3 size: 16 residues. CDR3 coding DNA: TGTGCCAGCAGTTCCCCGGTCCCGGGGGGCCCAGATACGCAGTATTTT. Amino acids: CASSSPVPGGPDTQYF.